Below are 20 T cell receptor beta chains sequenced from a single sample in a study of T cells after yellow fever vaccination. TCRdb redid the calling of the 5' RACE reads with MiXCR, one entry per CDR3 protein. The top ten clones hold roughly 0.9% of a sample with some 250,000 distinct CDR3 sequences, less than 8.5% of them seen once. Here the sequenced sample was CD4+ T cells sorted from PBMCs, taken 15 days after the yellow fever booster vaccination. The receptors originated from a man aged 25-45 years who received the YFV17D yellow fever vaccine.

This clonotype was observed a handful of times. This chain uses TRBV7-2 with TRBJ2-1; D gene ambiguous. The CDR3 runs to 14 residues. Germline V gene sequence: CDR1 SGHTA, CDR2 FQGNSA. Trimming took off 7 bases at V and 0 bases at J, with 10 bases between the two ends. CDR3 sequence reads: CASTSVHSYNEQFF. The CDR3 coding sequence is TGTGCCAGCACTTCGGTACACTCCTACAATGAGCAGTTCTTC.

This clonotype was detected ten times or more. The chain couples TRBV5-1 to TRBJ2-5, with 10 bases identical to TRBD2. Looked up from germline, CDR1 is SGHRS and CDR2 is YFSETQ. Unmatched junction bases numbered 6, after V lost 2 bases and J lost 2 bases. This CDR3 is built from 16 residues. For the CDR3, the DNA is TGCGCCAGCAGCTTCCCGACTAGCGGGCCTCAAGAGACCCAGTACTTC. Its translation: CASSFPTSGPQETQYF.

This chain joins TRBV29-1 and TRBJ1-5; D is perhaps TRBD1 (6 bases). The V end was cut by 6 bases, the J end by 5 bases, with 14 bases between. In germline, CDR1 is SQVTM, CDR2 ANQGSEA. The CDR3 has 13 residues. Here the CDR3 DNA reads TGCAGCGTGTGGGGGGGGGGCGATCAGCCCCAGCATTTT. It is translated as CSVWGGGDQPQHF.

The sample holds a few counts of this clonotype. The V call is TRBV7-2, the J call TRBJ2-3; 12 bases fit TRBD2. V trimming: 5 bases; J trimming: 4 bases; junction bases outside the gene matches: 4. This CDR3 contains 15 residues. CDR1 is SGHTA, CDR2 FQGNSA, per germline. CDR3 sequence reads: CASSQTSGRSDTQYF. The CDR3 region has the DNA TGTGCCAGCAGCCAGACTAGCGGGAGATCAGATACGCAGTATTTT.

The table lists this clonotype with many counts. This sequence joins TRBV5-1 and TRBJ1-4; 7 bases map to TRBD1. J gave up 7 bases and V 4 bases, and 10 bases lay outside the gene matches. The CDR3 runs 15 residues. Germline CDR1 SGHRS, CDR2 YFSETQ. The CDR3 loop reads CASSKTGFVSEKLFF. In nucleotides, the CDR3 is TGCGCCAGCAGCAAGACAGGGTTTGTGAGTGAAAAACTGTTTTTT.

The rearrangement uses TRBV5-5 and TRBJ2-7; the D gene is possibly TRBD1 (5 bases). Trimming took off 6 bases at V and 6 bases at J, with 13 bases between the two ends. Germline V gene sequence: CDR1 SGHKS, CDR2 YYEKEE (reference sequence). This CDR3 has 12 amino acids. The CDR3 DNA reads as TGTGCCAGCACAGGGATCCCCGGCGAGCAGTACTTC. Protein sequence: CASTGIPGEQYF.

Turning to this clonotype: A much larger clone sits a single nucleotide away, making a read error possible. This chain joins TRBV7-3 and TRBJ2-1, with D hard to call. Germline V CDR1 and CDR2: SGHTA, FQGTGA. V lost 5 bases, J lost 8 bases, and 19 bases lay in between. CDR3 length: 15 residues. CDR3 nucleotide sequence: TGTGCCAGCAGCCGGTCGGCGCCCGGAAACTATGAGCAGTTCTTC. Residues: CASSRSAPGNYEQFF.

This clonotype was seen only a few times. The chain couples TRBV7-8 to TRBJ2-1; TRBD1 or TRBD2 may be the D gene (5 bases each). The CDR3 has 13 amino acids. Germline V gives CDR1 SGHVS, CDR2 FQNEAQ. V was shortened by 4 bases and J by 7 bases, with 11 bases between the two germline ends. The CDR3 DNA reads TGTGCCAGCAGCTCCGGGACGGATAATGAGCAGTTCTTC. Its translation is CASSSGTDNEQFF.

The chain is built from TRBV7-8 and TRBJ2-2; 9 bases are shared with TRBD1. The germline V gene encodes CDR1 SGHVS and CDR2 FQNEAQ. The ends lost 5 bases at V and 3 bases at J; junction bases unmatched: 4. The CDR3 extends over 15 amino acids. The CDR3 DNA reads as TGTGCCAGCAGCCGGGGGGACAGGGACACCGGGGAGCTGTTTTTT. It translates to CASSRGDRDTGELFF. Looking up the rest from reference TRBV7-8 and TRBJ2-2 gives the full variable domain: GAGVSQSPRYKVAKRGQDVALRCDPISGHVSLFWYQQALGQGPEFLTYFQNEAQLDKSGLPSDRFFAERPEGSVSTLKIQRTQQEDSAVYLCASSRGDRDTGELFFGEGSRLTVL.

This clonotype was seen a handful of times. The chain links TRBV29-1 to TRBJ2-3; the D gene is possibly TRBD1 (7 bases). The ends were cut back, 4 bases at V and 5 bases at J, with 13 bases in the middle. The CDR3 consists of 13 residues. Germline loops: CDR1 SQVTM, CDR2 ANQGSEA. The CDR3 here is CSVGRGRGDTQYF. Here the CDR3 DNA reads TGCAGCGTTGGGAGGGGGCGCGGAGATACGCAGTATTTT.

This clonotype was recorded many times. The chain recombines TRBV5-1 with TRBJ2-7; D not certain. CDR1 and CDR2 from the germline V gene are SGHRS and YFSETQ. Trimming removed 4 bases at V and 7 bases at J, with 15 bases between. The CDR3 loop spans 13 amino acids. The CDR3, as DNA: TGCGCCAGCAGCCAAACGACCCGCCGGGAGCAGTACTTC. Protein product: CASSQTTRREQYF.

A few counts support this clonotype. The chain joins TRBV20-1 to TRBJ2-5, with D perhaps matching TRBD1 (6 bases). Trimming removed 1 base from V and 1 base from J, with 10 bases in between. Germline assignment: CDR1 DFQATT and CDR2 SNEGSKA (reference sequence). The CDR3 has 14 amino acids. The CDR3 coding sequence is TGCAGTGCTAGAGGGGGGCGGACCCAAGAGACCCAGTACTTC. Residues: CSARGGRTQETQYF.

This clonotype was picked up many times. J is TRBJ2-1 and V is TRBV7-2; D ambiguous. V was pared by 1 base and J by 5 bases, with 9 bases between. Germline V gene lookup returns CDR1 SGHTA and CDR2 FQGNSA. CDR3 length: 14 residues. CDR3 nucleotides: TGTGCCAGCAGCTTAGTTCTCACTCACAATGAGCAGTTCTTC. Translating it yields CASSLVLTHNEQFF.

In its sample, this clonotype was seen a few times. This chain joins TRBV28 and TRBJ1-3; D may be TRBD1 (6 bases). The CDR3 is 14 residues long. CDR1 is MDHEN and CDR2 is SYDVKM in the germline V gene. V shed 3 bases and J shed 15 bases, with 21 bases lying between them. CDR3 coding DNA: TGTGCCAGCAGTTTGGGGGCAGAAACCACCACCGGATATTTT. Translating gives CASSLGAETTTGYF.

A few counts support this clonotype. The chain joins TRBV7-2 to TRBJ2-1; D is ambiguous. The CDR3 spans 12 residues. V gave up 2 bases and J gave up 7 bases, with 6 bases separating them. Per the germline V gene, CDR1 is SGHTA and CDR2 is FQGNSA. CDR3 in amino acids: CASSLPRNEQFF. In DNA, the CDR3 is TGTGCCAGCAGCTTACCCAGAAATGAGCAGTTCTTC. Using reference TRBV7-2 and TRBJ2-1 for the parts outside the CDR3, the full variable domain is GAGVSQSPSNKVTEKGKDVELRCDPISGHTALYWYRQSLGQGLEFLIYFQGNSAPDKSGLPSDRFSAERTGGSVSTLTIQRTQQEDSAVYLCASSLPRNEQFFGPGTRLTVL.

This clonotype was picked up a small number of times. The genes are TRBV12-3 or TRBV12-4 and TRBJ1-2, with a possible D match to TRBD1 (6 bases). Deletions cut 1 base from V and 4 bases from J, with 13 bases between. CDR3 length equals 15 residues. The CDR3 protein is CASSLVGGTSYGYTF. DNA for the CDR3: TGTGCCAGCAGTTTAGTTGGAGGGACATCCTATGGCTACACCTTC.

This clonotype has at least ten counts. The chain carries TRBV14 and TRBJ2-1; D is undetermined. Between the trimmed V and J ends, which lost 1 base and 6 bases, there was a span of 16 bases. The CDR3 is 16 residues long. Germline V CDR1 and CDR2: SGHDN, FVKESK. CDR3 in amino acids: CASSQGRPQRPNEQFF. The CDR3 region has the DNA TGTGCCAGCAGCCAAGGCCGGCCTCAGCGCCCCAATGAGCAGTTCTTC.

There are many counts of this clonotype. The chain links TRBV4-3 to TRBJ1-2; no definite D call. The CDR3 runs to 9 residues. The germline V gene encodes CDR1 LGHNA and CDR2 YSLEER. Trimming took off 3 bases at V and 14 bases at J, with 7 bases between the two ends. This CDR3 is CASSHGFTF. The CDR3 DNA is TGCGCCAGCAGCCACGGCTTTACCTTC.

In this sample, this clonotype turned up a few times. V gene TRBV27 combines with J gene TRBJ2-7; perhaps D is TRBD1 or TRBD2 (5 bases each). The CDR3 is 14 amino acids. V dropped 5 bases and J dropped 2 bases, with 13 bases sitting between them. Germline CDR1 MNHEY, CDR2 SMNVEV (reference sequence). The CDR3 DNA is TGTGCCAGCAGTAACACGGGACCGCCCTACGAGCAGTACTTC. Protein: CASSNTGPPYEQYF.

The J gene is TRBJ1-1, the V gene TRBV29-1; D is unresolved. This CDR3 comprises 13 residues. V was pared by 7 bases and J by 2 bases, with 14 bases between. The germline V gene encodes CDR1 SQVTM and CDR2 ANQGSEA. CDR3 in amino acids: CSDLRALNTEAFF. CDR3 nucleotide sequence: TGCAGCGACCTGAGGGCCCTTAACACTGAAGCTTTCTTT. Supplemented by reference TRBV29-1 and TRBJ1-1, the full variable domain reads SAVISQKPSRDICQRGTSLTIQCQVDSQVTMMFWYRQQPGQSLTLIATANQGSEATYESGFVIDKFPISRPNLTFSTLTVSNMSPEDSSIYLCSDLRALNTEAFFGQGTRLTVV.